These 21 T cell receptor beta chains were sequenced from one sample in a study of blood T cell repertoires in COVID-19. Sequencing used immunoSEQ multiplex PCR; TCRdb keeps in-frame clones, though not all of them. Of approximately 280,000 clones in the sample, around 90% were seen once. Sample: peripheral blood. Source of these receptors: a man younger than 35 with active or convalescent COVID-19.

The chain is built from TRBV13 and TRBJ1-5; TRBD1 is a possible D gene (5 bases). Germline values: CDR1 PRHDT, CDR2 FYEKMQ (reference sequence). The ends were cut back, 4 bases at V and 4 bases at J, with 8 bases in the middle. The CDR3 extends over 13 amino acids. The CDR3 loop reads CASSSGLNQPQHF. For the CDR3, the DNA is TGTGCCAGCAGCTCGGGACTAAATCAGCCCCAGCATTTT.

V usage is TRBV3-1 (or the pseudogene TRBV3-2) and J usage is TRBJ2-2; 9 positions match TRBD2. The V gene end was trimmed by 4 bases and the J gene end by 2 bases; junction bases not matched to a gene: 8. Looked up from germline, CDR1 is LGHDT and CDR2 is YNNKEL (reference sequence). This CDR3 comprises 17 residues. The CDR3 loop is CASSPPEGLANTGELFF. In DNA form, the CDR3 reads TGTGCCAGCAGCCCCCCCGAGGGACTAGCCAACACCGGGGAGCTGTTTTTT.

The chain is built from TRBV25-1 and TRBJ2-3, with D perhaps TRBD1 (6 bases). CDR1 and CDR2 (germline): MGHDK, SYGVNS. Trimming took 4 bases from V and 0 from J, leaving 14 bases between them. The CDR3 is made up of 16 amino acids. The CDR3 DNA is TGTGCCAGCAGTGCCTTAACAGGGTATAGCACAGATACGCAGTATTTT. It encodes CASSALTGYSTDTQYF. The full variable domain, completed using reference TRBV25-1 and TRBJ2-3, is EADIYQTPRYLVIGTGKKITLECSQTMGHDKMYWYQQDPGMELHLIHYSYGVNSTEKGDLSSESTVSRIRTEHFPLTLESARPSHTSQYLCASSALTGYSTDTQYFGPGTRLTVL.

The V and J genes are TRBV6-1 and TRBJ1-1; 8 bases match TRBD1. The CDR3 spans 16 residues. CDR1 is MNHNS and CDR2 is SASEGT in the germline V gene. V was clipped by 1 base and J by 5 bases; unmatched bases: 9. The chain's CDR3 is CASSEGGARGRTEAFF. The CDR3, as DNA: TGTGCCAGCAGTGAAGGGGGGGCCAGGGGGCGTACTGAAGCTTTCTTT.

The rearrangement uses TRBV7-6 and TRBJ1-4; D is ambiguous. The CDR3 covers 16 residues. Germline V CDR1 and CDR2: SGHVS, FNYEAQ. V was cut by 4 bases and J by 5 bases, with 17 bases left in between. The CDR3 protein is CASSSSLRSRNEKLFF. The DNA for the CDR3 is TGTGCCAGCAGCTCGTCCTTAAGGAGCCGAAATGAAAAACTGTTTTTT.

V and J are TRBV7-9 and TRBJ1-2; unclear D gene. The CDR3 spans 14 residues. V gave up 2 bases and J gave up 1 base, with 8 bases separating them. CDR1 SEHNR and CDR2 FQNEAQ come from the germline V gene (reference sequence). The CDR3 loop reads CASSLIGDNYGYTF. CDR3 nucleotides: TGTGCCAGCAGCTTAATCGGGGATAACTATGGCTACACCTTC.

The chain couples TRBV19 to TRBJ1-5; 8 bases match TRBD1. The V segment lost 0 bases and the J segment 5 bases; nucleotides outside the gene matches: 6. The CDR3 has 16 amino acids. CDR1 and CDR2 (germline): LNHDA, SQIVND (reference sequence). In nucleotides, the CDR3 is TGTGCCAGTAGTATAGATCGGCTGACAGGGGATCAGCCCCAGCATTTT. Its translation: CASSIDRLTGDQPQHF. The variable domain in full, with the rest retrieved from reference TRBV19 and TRBJ1-5, is DGGITQSPKYLFRKEGQNVTLSCEQNLNHDAMYWYRQDPGQGLRLIYYSQIVNDFQKGDIAEGYSVSREKKESFPLTVTSAQKNPTAFYLCASSIDRLTGDQPQHFGDGTRLSIL.

The count of this clone is one. The rearrangement links TRBV11-2 to TRBJ1-6, with 7 bases fitting TRBD1. V shed 5 bases, J shed 9 bases, and the junction held 7 bases outside the gene matches. Germline V gives CDR1 SGHAT, CDR2 FQNNGV. The CDR3 runs to 14 residues. Here the CDR3 DNA reads TGTGCCAGCAGCCGACAGGGTTTGAGTTCACCCCTCCACTTT. Residues: CASSRQGLSSPLHF. The whole variable domain, remainder taken from reference TRBV11-2 and TRBJ1-6, is EAGVAQSPRYKIIEKRQSVAFWCNPISGHATLYWYQQILGQGPKLLIQFQNNGVVDDSQLPKDRFSAERLKGVDSTLKIQPAKLEDSAVYLCASSRQGLSSPLHFGNGTRLTVT.

This rearrangement joins TRBV9 to TRBJ1-3; D not resolved. Per germline, CDR1 SGDLS and CDR2 YYNGEE. Trimming took 2 bases from V and 6 from J, leaving 12 bases between them. This CDR3 contains 14 residues. The CDR3 nucleotides read TGTGCCAGCAGCGTGGGTGGAGATGTAAACACCATATATTTT. Its protein product is CASSVGGDVNTIYF. The full variable domain, in which reference TRBV9 and TRBJ1-3 provide the parts outside the CDR3, is DSGVTQTPKHLITATGQRVTLRCSPRSGDLSVYWYQQSLDQGLQFLIQYYNGEERAKGNILERFSAQQFPDLHSELNLSSLELGDSALYFCASSVGGDVNTIYFGEGSWLTVV.

The chain recombines TRBV4-1 with TRBJ2-7; TRBD2 is a possible D gene (5 bases). CDR1 is MGHRA, CDR2 YSYEKL, per germline. CDR3 size: 15 residues. The ends were cut back, 1 base at V and 2 bases at J, with 12 bases in the middle. The CDR3 DNA is TGCGCCAGCAGCCAAGCGTCGACTACTACCTACGAGCAGTACTTC. This encodes CASSQASTTTYEQYF.

The rearrangement joins TRBV6-5 to TRBJ1-2, with 7 bases fitting TRBD1. V lost 0 bases to trimming and J lost 6 bases; unmatched junction nucleotides: 4. Germline CDR1 is MNHEY and CDR2 is SVGAGI. This CDR3 contains 14 residues. CDR3 coding DNA: TGTGCCAGCAGTTACTCGACAGGGAGGCATGGCTACACCTTC. Translating it yields CASSYSTGRHGYTF.

The chain combines TRBV2 with TRBJ1-2; D remains ambiguous. The germline gives CDR1 SNHLY, CDR2 FYNNEI. The CDR3 has 13 amino acids. Trimming stripped 10 bases from V and 2 bases from J, with 14 bases between. The CDR3, as DNA: TGTGCCACCCGGGGAGACCTCAACTATGGCTACACCTTC. Protein product: CATRGDLNYGYTF.

The rearrangement joins TRBV4-1 to TRBJ1-5; the D is unclear. V lost 2 bases to trimming and J lost 3 bases, with 5 bases between them. CDR3 size: 13 residues. CDR1 is MGHRA, CDR2 YSYEKL, per germline. Here the CDR3 reads CASSQHNNQPQHF. In nucleotides, the CDR3 is TGCGCCAGCAGCCAACACAACAATCAGCCCCAGCATTTT.

The V and J genes are TRBV19 and TRBJ1-6; a weak D match, TRBD1 (5 bases). The V gene's germline CDR1 is LNHDA and CDR2 SQIVND (reference sequence). Trimming stripped 3 bases from V and 7 bases from J, with 16 bases between. The CDR3 covers 16 residues. This CDR3 reads CASSMGPRPANSPLHF. CDR3 bases: TGTGCCAGTAGTATGGGGCCGAGGCCAGCGAATTCACCCCTCCACTTT.

This chain joins TRBV12-5 and TRBJ2-7; the match to TRBD1 covers 7 bases. Germline V gene lookup returns CDR1 LGHNT and CDR2 FRNRAP. V gave up 3 bases and J gave up 2 bases; unmatched junction bases: 13. The CDR3 runs to 17 residues. The CDR3 DNA reads TGTGCTAGTGGTTTTCCTACCTCGGGACAGCCGACCTACGAGCAGTACTTC. Amino acid sequence: CASGFPTSGQPTYEQYF.

The chain links TRBV11-2 to TRBJ2-1, with a weak D call TRBD1 (6 bases). V dropped 1 base and J dropped 7 bases, with 11 bases sitting between them. CDR3 length: 14 residues. Germline V gives CDR1 SGHAT, CDR2 FQNNGV. This CDR3 is CASSLGQGNNEQFF. The CDR3 bases are TGTGCCAGCAGCTTAGGGCAGGGGAATAATGAGCAGTTCTTC.

The V call is TRBV4-1, the J call TRBJ2-7; D is perhaps TRBD2 (6 bases). Germline V gene sequence: CDR1 MGHRA, CDR2 YSYEKL. This CDR3 region has 16 residues. Trimming left V 1 base short and J 2 bases short, with 15 bases between. The CDR3 DNA reads as TGCGCCAGCAGCCAAGGGGCAAGCGGGCCAGCCTACGAGCAGTACTTC. It specifies CASSQGASGPAYEQYF.

The chain links TRBV5-5 to TRBJ2-2; the D gene is possibly TRBD1 (6 bases). This CDR3 contains 15 residues. Trimming took 4 bases from V and 9 from J, leaving 19 bases between them. In germline, CDR1 is SGHKS, CDR2 YYEKEE (reference sequence). The CDR3 loop reads CASSPPGQAIWELFF. CDR3 nucleotide sequence: TGTGCCAGCAGCCCCCCGGGACAAGCAATCTGGGAGCTGTTTTTT.

The gene calls are TRBV4-1 and TRBJ2-5, with 13 bases lining up with TRBD2. V gave up 4 bases and J gave up 5 bases; unmatched junction bases: 7. There are 16 residues in the CDR3. Germline lookup yields CDR1 MGHRA and CDR2 YSYEKL. The CDR3: CASSLGLAGPRETQYF. In nucleotides, the CDR3 is TGCGCCAGCAGCCTGGGACTAGCGGGGCCTCGTGAGACCCAGTACTTC.

J is TRBJ2-1 and V is TRBV9; 11 positions agree with TRBD2. The CDR3 runs 15 residues. V dropped 1 base and J dropped 4; count of bases not matched to a gene: 1. Germline loops: CDR1 SGDLS, CDR2 YYNGEE. CDR3 nucleotide sequence: TGTGCCAGCAGCGTACCTAGCGGGGGGTACAATGAGCAGTTCTTC. Translation: CASSVPSGGYNEQFF.

The rearrangement joins TRBV12-3 or TRBV12-4 to TRBJ1-4; D uncertain. The CDR3 contains 13 residues. Deletions cut 6 bases from V and 8 bases from J, with 13 bases between. CDR3: CASSRMGEEKLFF. CDR3 DNA: TGTGCCAGCAGCAGGATGGGAGAAGAAAAACTGTTTTTT.